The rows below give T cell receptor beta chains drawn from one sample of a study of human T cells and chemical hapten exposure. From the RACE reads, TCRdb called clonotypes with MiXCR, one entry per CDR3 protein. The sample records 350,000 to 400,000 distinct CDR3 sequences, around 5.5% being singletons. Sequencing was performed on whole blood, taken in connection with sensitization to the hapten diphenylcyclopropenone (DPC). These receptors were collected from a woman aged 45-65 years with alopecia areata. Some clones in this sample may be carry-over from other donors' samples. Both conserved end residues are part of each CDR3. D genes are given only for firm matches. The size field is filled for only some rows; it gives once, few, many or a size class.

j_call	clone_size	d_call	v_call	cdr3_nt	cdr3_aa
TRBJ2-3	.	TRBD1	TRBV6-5	TGTGCCAGCAGTTACTTTTTTGGGACAGGGAGCACAGATACGCAGTATTTT	CASSYFFGTGSTDTQYF
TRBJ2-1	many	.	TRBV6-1	TGTGCCAGCCTTGAAGGGAGTCCCAATGAGCAGTTCTTC	CASLEGSPNEQFF
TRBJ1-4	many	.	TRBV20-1	TGCAGTGCTAGCTCCTCCCTGCTCCCTAATGAAAAACTGTTTTTT	CSASSSLLPNEKLFF
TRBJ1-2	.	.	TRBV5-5	TGTGCCAGCAGCGCGGGCTATGGCTACACCTTC	CASSAGYGYTF
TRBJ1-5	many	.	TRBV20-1	TGCAGTGCGGCTTTGGTCACAGGGACGGGTTATAGCAATCAGCCCCAGCATTTT	CSAALVTGTGYSNQPQHF
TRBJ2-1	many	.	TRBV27	TGTGCCAGCACCTCTTACAACTCCTACAATGAGCAGTTCTTC	CASTSYNSYNEQFF
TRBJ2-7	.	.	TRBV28	TGTGCCAGCAGTCCATACAGGTTGGCGGGGTACGAGCAGTACTTC	CASSPYRLAGYEQYF
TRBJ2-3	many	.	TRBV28	TGTGCCACCACCCGGGGGGCTAATACGCAGTATTTT	CATTRGANTQYF
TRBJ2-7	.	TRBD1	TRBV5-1	TGCGCCAGCAGCTCAGGGGGCGCGTCCCACGAGCAGTACTTC	CASSSGGASHEQYF
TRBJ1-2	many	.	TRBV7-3	TGTGCCAGCAGCTTATCGGCGGACACAGCTAACTATGGCTACACCTTC	CASSLSADTANYGYTF
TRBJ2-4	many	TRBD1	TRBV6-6	TGTGCCAGCAGCCTGGACAGGGGAAGGGGTTTGTCCAAAAACATTCAGTACTTC	CASSLDRGRGLSKNIQYF
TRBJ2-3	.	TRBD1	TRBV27	TGTGCCAGCAGTTTCAGGGGGCGGGGTGGAGATACGCAGTATTTT	CASSFRGRGGDTQYF
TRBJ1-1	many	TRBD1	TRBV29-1	TGCAGCGTTGTGGACAGGAGGACGAACACTGAAGCTTTCTTT	CSVVDRRTNTEAFF
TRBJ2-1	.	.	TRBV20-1	TGCAGTGCTTGGAGCTACAGCTCCTACAATGAGCAGTTCTTC	CSAWSYSSYNEQFF
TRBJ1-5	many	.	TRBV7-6	TGTGCCAGCAGCTTAGGCGCAGGGGTTAGCAATCAGCCCCAGCATTTT	CASSLGAGVSNQPQHF
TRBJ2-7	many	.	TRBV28	TGTGCCAGCAACTACCAGCACGAGCAGTACTTC	CASNYQHEQYF
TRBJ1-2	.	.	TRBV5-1	TGCGCCAGCAGCTTGGTGGCCGACAACTATGGCTACACCTTC	CASSLVADNYGYTF
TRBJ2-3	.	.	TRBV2	TGTGCCAGCAGCGTACGCCTAGCGACAGTAGGGGATACGCAGTATTTT	CASSVRLATVGDTQYF
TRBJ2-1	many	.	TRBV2	TGTGCCAGCAGGGAGAATACAGGGTCTTGGTCGTTCTTC	CASRENTGSWSFF
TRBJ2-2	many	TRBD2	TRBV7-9	TGTGCCAGCAGCCCCCCATTTTTCGGTCTTCGGGACTACACGAACACCGGGGAGCTGTTTTTT	CASSPPFFGLRDYTNTGELFF
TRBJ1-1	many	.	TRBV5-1	TGCGCCAGCAGCTTGGCAGGGGCCACTGAAGCTTTCTTT	CASSLAGATEAFF
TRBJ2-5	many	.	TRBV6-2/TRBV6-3	TGTGCCAGCAGTCCTCCGGCTGGGCGAGAGACCCAGTACTTC	CASSPPAGRETQYF
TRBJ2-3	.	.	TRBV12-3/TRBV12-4	TGTGCCAGCAGCCGTACCGGGAGGGGGCCTACCACAGATACGCAGTATTTT	CASSRTGRGPTTDTQYF
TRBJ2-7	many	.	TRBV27	TGTGCCAGCAGTAAAGGTCCTGACCGCGAGCAGTACTTC	CASSKGPDREQYF
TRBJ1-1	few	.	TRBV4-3	TGCGCCAGCAGCCAAGAGGATCGGACGGCTGAAGCTTTCTTT	CASSQEDRTAEAFF
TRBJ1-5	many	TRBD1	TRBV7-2	TGTGCCAGCAGCTCAAGACAGGGGCCCAATCAGCCCCAGCATTTT	CASSSRQGPNQPQHF
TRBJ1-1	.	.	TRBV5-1	TGCGCCAGCAGCTTTAATCCTGACGGACTCATAGGAGCTTTCTTT	CASSFNPDGLIGAFF
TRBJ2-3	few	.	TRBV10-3	TGTGCCTCAATCCTGGCCCACCTACTCTTCACAGATACGCAGTATTTT	CASILAHLLFTDTQYF
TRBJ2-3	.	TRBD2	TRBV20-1	TGCAGTGACATAGCGGGAGGGCCGAATACGCAGTATTTT	CSDIAGGPNTQYF
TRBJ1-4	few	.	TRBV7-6	TGTGCCAGCAGTCAAACAGGGTCTAATGAAAAACTGTTTTTT	CASSQTGSNEKLFF
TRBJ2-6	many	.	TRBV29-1	TGCAGCGTTGGGAGTGGGGCCAACGTCCTGACTTTC	CSVGSGANVLTF
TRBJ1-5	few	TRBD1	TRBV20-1	TGCAGTGTCCGGACAGGGGAGGGTCAGCCCCAGCATTTT	CSVRTGEGQPQHF
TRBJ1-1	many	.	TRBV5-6	TGTGCCAGCAGCTTTTGGGAGACTGAAGCTTTCTTT	CASSFWETEAFF
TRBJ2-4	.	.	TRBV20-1	TGCAGTGCGCACATACCTCGGGACATTCAGTACTTC	CSAHIPRDIQYF
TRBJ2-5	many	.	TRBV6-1	TGTGCCAGCAGTGAAGCCCTTGGAGGTTCGGCCCAGTACTTC	CASSEALGGSAQYF
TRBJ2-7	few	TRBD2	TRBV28	TGTGCCAGCAGTTTAAGGCTAGCGGAATACGAGCAGTACTTC	CASSLRLAEYEQYF
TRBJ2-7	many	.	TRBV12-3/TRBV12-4	TGTGCCAGCAGCCTCCACGGACCGCCTCCGCAAGGGGAGCAGTACTTC	CASSLHGPPPQGEQYF
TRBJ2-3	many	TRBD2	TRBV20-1	TGCAGTGCCCACCTTAGCGGGGCGAGCACAGATACGCAGTATTTT	CSAHLSGASTDTQYF
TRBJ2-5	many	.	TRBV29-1	TGCAGCGTTCCGGCAGGGCTGGTGGAGACCCAGTACTTC	CSVPAGLVETQYF
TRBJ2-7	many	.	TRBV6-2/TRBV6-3	TGTGCCAGCAGTTACTCCCCAGCCGGGGGGCCCTACGAGCAGTACTTC	CASSYSPAGGPYEQYF